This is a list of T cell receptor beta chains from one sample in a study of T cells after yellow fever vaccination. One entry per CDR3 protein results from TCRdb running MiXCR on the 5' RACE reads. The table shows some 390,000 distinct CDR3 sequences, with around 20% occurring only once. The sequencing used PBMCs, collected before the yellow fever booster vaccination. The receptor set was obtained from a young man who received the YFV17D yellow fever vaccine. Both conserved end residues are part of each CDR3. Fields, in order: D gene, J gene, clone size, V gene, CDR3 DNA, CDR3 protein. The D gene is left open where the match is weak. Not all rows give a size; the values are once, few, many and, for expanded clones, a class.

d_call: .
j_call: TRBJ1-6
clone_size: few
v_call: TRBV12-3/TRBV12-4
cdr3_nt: TGTGCCAGCAGTTTAGGTCCGGGGCAATCACCCCTCCACTTT
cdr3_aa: CASSLGPGQSPLHF

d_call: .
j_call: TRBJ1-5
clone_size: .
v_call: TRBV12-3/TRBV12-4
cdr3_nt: TGTGCCAGCAGTCACCGGGGGGCGCGGGGAAATCAGCCCCAGCATTTT
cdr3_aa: CASSHRGARGNQPQHF

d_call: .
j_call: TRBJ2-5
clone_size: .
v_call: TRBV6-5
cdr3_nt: TGTGCCAGCAGTTACTCTCCGGCAGTGGCGACCCAGTACTTC
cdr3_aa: CASSYSPAVATQYF

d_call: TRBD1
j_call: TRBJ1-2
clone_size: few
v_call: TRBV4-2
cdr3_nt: TGTGCCAGCAGCCAGGGATATGGGACAGGGGGTGAGGGCTACACCTTC
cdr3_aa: CASSQGYGTGGEGYTF

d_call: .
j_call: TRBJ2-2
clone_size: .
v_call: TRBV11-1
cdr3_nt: TGTGCCAGCAGGTCGCAGGCAGGGTACACCGGGGAGCTGTTTTTT
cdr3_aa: CASRSQAGYTGELFF

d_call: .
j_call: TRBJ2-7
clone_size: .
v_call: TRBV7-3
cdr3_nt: TGTGCCAGCAGCGGTGTTGGTAGCAGGGGCGAGCAGTACTTC
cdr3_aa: CASSGVGSRGEQYF

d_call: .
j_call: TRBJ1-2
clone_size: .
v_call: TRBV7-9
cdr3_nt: TGTGCCAGCAGCTTAGCGGTGGCAGGGAGAAGGGGCTACACCTTC
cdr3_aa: CASSLAVAGRRGYTF

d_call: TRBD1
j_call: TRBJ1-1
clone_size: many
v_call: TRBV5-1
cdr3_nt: TGCGCCAGCAGAGCCCTTGCCGGGACAGCCTATAGTGGAGCTTTCTTT
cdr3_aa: CASRALAGTAYSGAFF

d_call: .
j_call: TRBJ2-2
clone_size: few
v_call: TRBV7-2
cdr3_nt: TGTGCCAGCAGCCTCCTCGGGGGGCCCGGGGAGCTGTTTTTT
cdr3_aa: CASSLLGGPGELFF

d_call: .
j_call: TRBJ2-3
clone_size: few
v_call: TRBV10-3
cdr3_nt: TGTGCCATCAGTGATCAGGGTCAAACAGATACGCAGTATTTT
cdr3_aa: CAISDQGQTDTQYF

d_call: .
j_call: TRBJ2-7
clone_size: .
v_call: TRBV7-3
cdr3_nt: TGTGCCAGCAGCTTATTGGGTGACGAGCAGTACTTC
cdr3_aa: CASSLLGDEQYF

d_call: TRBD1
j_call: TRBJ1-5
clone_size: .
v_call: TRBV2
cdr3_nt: TGTGCCAGCAACAGGGCGACAGGGGATAGCAATCAGCCCCAGCATTTT
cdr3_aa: CASNRATGDSNQPQHF

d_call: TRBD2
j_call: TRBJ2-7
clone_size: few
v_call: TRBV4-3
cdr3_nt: TGCGCCAGCAGCCAACAACCTAGCGGGGGATACGACGAGCAGTACTTC
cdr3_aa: CASSQQPSGGYDEQYF

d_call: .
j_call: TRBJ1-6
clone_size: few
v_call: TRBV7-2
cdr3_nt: TGTGCCAGCAGCTTAGCTACAGGAATAAATAATTCACCCCTCCACTTT
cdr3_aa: CASSLATGINNSPLHF

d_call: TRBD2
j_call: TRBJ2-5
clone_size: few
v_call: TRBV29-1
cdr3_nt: TGCAGCGTGGCAGGGACTAGCGGGGGGCACCGGGGCCAAGAGACCCAGTACTTC
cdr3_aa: CSVAGTSGGHRGQETQYF

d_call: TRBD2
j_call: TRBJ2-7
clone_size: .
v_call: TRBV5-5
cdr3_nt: TGTGCCAGCAGCTTGGGGCTAGCGGACCCCTACGAGCAGTACTTC
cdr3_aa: CASSLGLADPYEQYF

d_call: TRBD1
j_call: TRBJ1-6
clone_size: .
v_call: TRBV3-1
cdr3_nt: TGTGCCAGCAGCCAGATGCGACAGGGGGGATCACCCCTCCACTTT
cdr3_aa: CASSQMRQGGSPLHF

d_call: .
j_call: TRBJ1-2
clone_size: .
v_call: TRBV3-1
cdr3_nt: TGTGCCAGCAGCCAAGACGGATCACGTCTGGGCTACACCTTC
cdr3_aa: CASSQDGSRLGYTF

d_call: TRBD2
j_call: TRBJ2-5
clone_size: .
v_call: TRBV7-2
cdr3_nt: TGTGCCAGCAGCTTAGGGGGGGGGATTGGGACCCAGTACTTC
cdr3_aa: CASSLGGGIGTQYF

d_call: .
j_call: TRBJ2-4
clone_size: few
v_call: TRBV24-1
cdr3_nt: TGTGCCACCAGTGATTTCGGTCCCATTCAGTACTTC
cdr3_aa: CATSDFGPIQYF

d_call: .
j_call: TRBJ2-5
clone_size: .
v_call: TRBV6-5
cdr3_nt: TGTGCCAGCAAGTTCGGAACAGGACAAGAGACCCAGTACTTC
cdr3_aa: CASKFGTGQETQYF